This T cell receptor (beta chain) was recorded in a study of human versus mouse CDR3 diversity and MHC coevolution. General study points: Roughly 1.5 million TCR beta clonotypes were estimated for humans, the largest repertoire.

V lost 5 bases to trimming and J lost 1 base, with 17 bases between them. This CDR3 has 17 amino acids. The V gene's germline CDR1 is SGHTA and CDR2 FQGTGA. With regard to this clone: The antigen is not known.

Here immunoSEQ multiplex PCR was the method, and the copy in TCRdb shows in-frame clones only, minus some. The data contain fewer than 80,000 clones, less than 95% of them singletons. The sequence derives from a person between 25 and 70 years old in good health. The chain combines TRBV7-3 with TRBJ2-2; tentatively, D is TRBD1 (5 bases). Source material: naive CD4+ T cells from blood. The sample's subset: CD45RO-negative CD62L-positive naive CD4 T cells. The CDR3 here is CASSRTSTGMNTGELFF. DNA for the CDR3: TGTGCCAGCAGCCGAACCTCAACAGGAATGAACACCGGGGAGCTGTTTTTT.